These T cell receptor beta chains were read from a single sample in a study of blood T cell repertoires in COVID-19. The repertoire was sequenced with immunoSEQ multiplex PCR; TCRdb's copy has only in-frame clones and lacks some. The sample lists over 60,000 clones; around 90% were seen once. Sequenced: peripheral blood. The source is a woman of 80 years or more with active COVID-19. Both conserved end residues are part of each CDR3. The D gene is left open where the match is weak. Clone sizes are given selectively: once, few, many, or a class where the clone is expanded.

V	size	D	J	CDR3	DNA
TRBV4-1	once	TRBD1	TRBJ1-2	CASSQIRGQGSGYTF	TGCGCCAGCAGCCAAATCCGGGGACAGGGGTCGGGCTACACCTTC
TRBV7-9	.	.	TRBJ1-2	CASSLAGADSHGYTF	TGTGCCAGCAGCTTAGCGGGTGCGGACTCCCATGGCTACACCTTC
TRBV9	.	.	TRBJ1-3	CASSVEGLGNTIYF	TGTGCCAGCAGCGTAGAAGGACTTGGAAACACCATATATTTT
TRBV4-1	.	.	TRBJ1-5	CASSQGPTVSDQPQHF	TGCGCCAGCAGCCAAGGACCGACAGTTTCAGATCAGCCCCAGCATTTT
TRBV7-2	.	TRBD2	TRBJ2-3	CASSPGTSGGTDTQYF	TGTGCCAGCAGCCCCGGGACTAGCGGAGGCACAGATACGCAGTATTTT
TRBV28	.	.	TRBJ2-3	CAVWRGDSLWKAQYF	TGTGCCGTTTGGAGGGGTGACAGCTTGTGGAAAGCGCAGTATTTT
TRBV9	.	TRBD2	TRBJ2-5	CASSTGLAQETQYF	TGTGCCAGCAGCACGGGACTAGCCCAAGAGACCCAGTACTTC
TRBV28	.	TRBD2	TRBJ2-7	CASSPGTSVHYEQYF	TGTGCCAGCAGTCCAGGGACTAGCGTACACTACGAGCAGTACTTC
TRBV5-1	.	.	TRBJ2-1	CASSSQGQGANEQFF	TGCGCCAGCAGCTCCCAGGGGCAGGGTGCCAATGAGCAGTTCTTC
TRBV13	.	.	TRBJ1-2	CASSFWSEGYGYTF	TGTGCCAGCAGCTTCTGGTCTGAGGGCTATGGCTACACCTTC
TRBV4-2	.	TRBD2	TRBJ2-7	CASSQTSSSSYEQYF	TGTGCCAGCAGCCAGACTAGCTCCAGCTCCTACGAGCAGTACTTC
TRBV28	.	TRBD1	TRBJ2-7	CASSIPGQGVYEQYF	TGTGCCAGCAGTATTCCGGGACAGGGGGTGTACGAGCAGTACTTC
TRBV9	.	TRBD2	TRBJ2-5	CASSGSGKETQYF	TGTGCCAGCAGCGGTAGCGGGAAAGAGACCCAGTACTTC
TRBV7-2	.	.	TRBJ2-4	CASSRTPVAKNIQYF	TGTGCCAGCAGTCGGACACCTGTAGCCAAAAACATTCAGTACTTC
TRBV15	.	.	TRBJ1-5	CATSSRESHNQPQHF	TGTGCCACCAGCAGCAGGGAATCTCACAATCAGCCCCAGCATTTT
TRBV5-6	.	.	TRBJ1-5	CASSRQALSQPQHF	TGTGCCAGCAGCAGACAGGCCCTGTCTCAGCCCCAGCATTTT
TRBV7-2	few	TRBD2	TRBJ2-1	CASSFRRLAQYNEQFF	TGTGCCAGCAGCTTCAGGCGACTAGCGCAATACAATGAGCAGTTCTTC
TRBV5-4	.	.	TRBJ1-6	CASSLDGSSYNSPLHF	TGTGCCAGCAGCTTGGACGGTAGCTCCTATAATTCACCCCTCCACTTT
TRBV11-2	.	TRBD2	TRBJ2-1	CASSLALGLAGEQFF	TGTGCCAGCAGCTTAGCGCTGGGACTAGCCGGCGAGCAGTTCTTC
TRBV3-1/TRBV3-2	.	.	TRBJ1-1	CASSQGRGTEAFF	TGTGCCAGCAGCCAAGGCCGGGGGACTGAAGCTTTCTTT
TRBV19	.	TRBD1	TRBJ2-1	CASSMDRGRLEPEQFF	TGTGCCAGTAGTATGGACAGGGGCCGCCTAGAACCGGAGCAGTTCTTC
TRBV19	.	TRBD1	TRBJ2-7	CASSLGQGGYEQYF	TGTGCCAGTAGTCTTGGACAGGGTGGTTACGAGCAGTACTTC
TRBV20-1	.	.	TRBJ1-4	CSARRGEKLFF	TGCAGTGCTAGAAGGGGGGAAAAACTGTTTTTT
TRBV18	.	.	TRBJ1-3	CASSPDLGNTIYF	TGTGCCAGCTCACCAGATCTAGGAAACACCATATATTTT
TRBV5-4	.	.	TRBJ2-5	CASSQGSRVQETQYF	TGTGCCAGCAGCCAGGGGTCCCGCGTTCAAGAGACCCAGTACTTC
TRBV18	.	TRBD1	TRBJ1-5	CASSPGQGGQPQHF	TGTGCCAGCTCACCTGGACAGGGAGGTCAGCCCCAGCATTTT
TRBV18	.	TRBD1	TRBJ1-2	CASSYRGLDYGYTF	TGTGCCAGCTCTTACAGGGGGCTGGACTATGGCTACACCTTC
TRBV27	.	.	TRBJ2-3	CASSLSDYSTDTQYF	TGTGCCAGCAGTTTATCGGACTACTCTACAGATACGCAGTATTTT
TRBV5-1	.	TRBD1	TRBJ1-2	CASRTEGTGTSNYGYTF	TGCGCCAGCAGAACCGAGGGGACAGGAACGTCAAACTATGGCTACACCTTC
TRBV5-5	.	TRBD1	TRBJ1-1	CASSRGTGPAFF	TGTGCCAGCAGCCGCGGGACAGGGCCAGCTTTCTTT
TRBV4-2	.	TRBD2	TRBJ2-7	CASSQVGSSGIYEQYF	TGTGCCAGCAGCCAAGTCGGCTCTAGCGGGATTTACGAGCAGTACTTC
TRBV5-5	.	TRBD1	TRBJ2-7	CASRDQGAFYEQYF	TGTGCCAGCAGGGATCAGGGGGCTTTCTACGAGCAGTACTTC
TRBV27	.	TRBD2	TRBJ2-1	CASSSRASGNNEQFF	TGTGCCAGCAGTTCCCGGGCTAGCGGGAACAATGAGCAGTTCTTC
TRBV20-1	.	TRBD2	TRBJ2-3	CSASWREVTDTQYF	TGCAGTGCTAGTTGGCGGGAGGTCACAGATACGCAGTATTTT
TRBV5-1	.	TRBD2	TRBJ2-1	CASSLEAGARNEQFF	TGCGCCAGCAGCTTGGAGGCGGGAGCGCGGAATGAGCAGTTCTTC
TRBV5-1	.	.	TRBJ2-1	CASSSVSGLYNEQFF	TGCGCCAGCAGCTCGGTCAGCGGCCTATACAATGAGCAGTTCTTC
TRBV18	.	.	TRBJ1-2	CASSRTAQGYGYTF	TGTGCCAGCTCACGAACGGCGCAGGGGTATGGCTACACCTTC
TRBV13	.	.	TRBJ1-2	CASSLGAGDGYTF	TGTGCCAGCAGCTTAGGGGCAGGGGATGGCTACACCTTC
TRBV27	.	TRBD2	TRBJ2-4	CASSPRGGAKNIQYF	TGTGCCAGCAGTCCTCGGGGGGGGGCCAAAAACATTCAGTACTTC
TRBV5-6	.	TRBD1	TRBJ2-5	CASSLLGQGAGTQYF	TGTGCCAGCAGCTTGCTGGGACAGGGGGCCGGGACCCAGTACTTC
TRBV25-1	.	TRBD2	TRBJ2-1	CASSERAGALYNEQFF	TGTGCCAGCAGTGAAAGGGCGGGAGCCCTATACAATGAGCAGTTCTTC
TRBV19	.	.	TRBJ1-1	CASTDRGASTEAFF	TGTGCCAGTACCGATCGGGGGGCGAGCACTGAAGCTTTCTTT
TRBV6-2/TRBV6-3	.	TRBD2	TRBJ2-1	CASSYPRSGASNEQFF	TGTGCCAGCAGTTACCCCCGGAGCGGGGCGTCTAATGAGCAGTTCTTC
TRBV5-1	.	.	TRBJ2-7	CASSLEGSYEQYF	TGCGCCAGCAGCTTGGAGGGGTCCTACGAGCAGTACTTC
TRBV6-4	.	.	TRBJ1-1	CASSLTGNTEAFF	TGTGCCAGCAGCTTAACAGGGAACACTGAAGCTTTCTTT
TRBV6-6	.	TRBD1	TRBJ1-4	CASSYYGTGGNEKLFF	TGTGCCAGCAGTTACTACGGGACAGGGGGGAATGAAAAACTGTTTTTT